This T cell receptor (beta chain) was identified in a study of blood T cell repertoires in COVID-19. Study-wide context: Samples came from the United States, Italy and Spain, spanning acute and convalescent COVID-19. PBMCs, B-cell-depleted T cells, or T cells provided the cDNA or gDNA that made up the material.

Those enrolled in Seattle joined during active infection and were followed longitudinally afterward. How the authors handled the data: Reference gene primer amplification gave nucleated cell count estimates. Some clones are missing from TCRdb's copy, which holds only in-frame ones; the method was immunoSEQ multiplex PCR. The V and J calls and the clone size are those of that table, but D and trimming were determined from the DNA. The profile shows about 170,000 clones, approximately 90% of them singletons. CDR1 is SGHTA and CDR2 is FQGNSA in the germline V gene. Trimming took off 4 bases at V and 2 bases at J, with 10 bases between the two ends. This CDR3 has 14 residues.

This sequence originates from a young man with COVID-19, enrolled during active disease. This chain joins TRBV7-2 and TRBJ2-3; perhaps TRBD2 as D (5 bases). The source material was peripheral blood. The CDR3 loop reads CASSSERTTDTQYF. The CDR3 region has the DNA TGTGCCAGCAGCTCTGAGCGGACCACAGATACGCAGTATTTT.